The rows below give T cell receptor beta chains drawn from one sample of a study of blood T cells in healthy people across ages. Each CDR3 protein gets one entry after TCRdb re-called the 5' RACE reads with MiXCR. This sample has about 620,000 distinct CDR3 sequences, with about 50% found just once. The sequenced material came from blood. These receptors originate from a woman over 75 in good health. Each CDR3 is given with its conserved first and last residue. D genes are given only for firm matches. Where a row states a size, it is once, few, many or the class of an expanded clone; other rows omit it.

d_call cdr3_length j_call v_call clone_size cdr3_nt cdr3_aa
- 16 TRBJ1-5 TRBV6-2/TRBV6-3 - TGTGCCAGCAGCCGCCGGGGGGTCGTGGCGGATCAGCCCCAGCATTTT CASSRRGVVADQPQHF
- 15 TRBJ2-1 TRBV5-1 many TGCGCCAGCAGCCTTCAGGTCACCCAATACAATGAGCAGTTCTTC CASSLQVTQYNEQFF
TRBD2 13 TRBJ2-5 TRBV18 - TGTGCCAGCCGCCGGGGGGTCCAAGAGACCCAGTACTTT CASRRGVQETQYF
- 13 TRBJ1-5 TRBV20-1 few TGCAGTGCTAGAGTACCGGGAGTGTTGCCCCAGCATTTT CSARVPGVLPQHF
- 13 TRBJ2-1 TRBV19 - TGTGCCAGTAGTATGGGCAGCTACAATGAGCAGTTCTTC CASSMGSYNEQFF
- 15 TRBJ2-3 TRBV27 - TGTGCCAGCAGTTACGGGGGCCCCCTATTTTCGACGCAGTATTTT CASSYGGPLFSTQYF
TRBD1 16 TRBJ2-7 TRBV4-1 - TGCGCCAGCAGCCAAGATCCCGGGACAGTTATCTACGAGCAGTACTTC CASSQDPGTVIYEQYF
TRBD1 14 TRBJ2-1 TRBV20-1 few TGCAGTGCCGGAGCCGGGACAGGAGAGAATGAGCAGTTCTTC CSAGAGTGENEQFF
- 13 TRBJ1-1 TRBV28 - TGTGCCAGCAGGTACACCTCCAGGACTGAAGCTTTCTTT CASRYTSRTEAFF
TRBD1 14 TRBJ1-5 TRBV27 - TGTGCCAGCAGCTTGACAGGGGCCTTTCAGCCCCAGCATTTT CASSLTGAFQPQHF
- 14 TRBJ1-1 TRBV2 - TGTGCCAGCAGTGAATATAGTATGAACACTGAAGCTTTCTTT CASSEYSMNTEAFF
TRBD2 16 TRBJ2-3 TRBV14 - TGTGCCAGCAGCCAATTCACTAGCGGGAGACTGGATACGCAGTATTTT CASSQFTSGRLDTQYF
TRBD2 17 TRBJ2-2 TRBV28 - TGTGCCAGCAGTTCCGTCGGACTAGCGATGAACACCGGGGAGCTGTTTTTT CASSSVGLAMNTGELFF
TRBD2 17 TRBJ2-4 TRBV4-1 many TGCGCCAGCAGCCAATCCTTCTATGGACTAGTGATACGCATTCAGTACTTC CASSQSFYGLVIRIQYF
TRBD1 13 TRBJ2-5 TRBV29-1 - TGCAGCGGACGGGACAGGGTCCAAGAGACCCAGTACTTC CSGRDRVQETQYF
TRBD1 13 TRBJ1-6 TRBV6-1 - TGTGCCACCGAGACAACAGGGGAATCACCCCTCCACTTT CATETTGESPLHF
TRBD1 14 TRBJ2-5 TRBV12-3/TRBV12-4 - TGTGCCAGCAGGATGACAGGGCCTTCGGAGACCCAGTACTTC CASRMTGPSETQYF
- 14 TRBJ2-4 TRBV20-1 - TGCAGTGCTAGACCTCCGGGTCGGAGGAATGAGCAGTACTTC CSARPPGRRNEQYF
TRBD2 15 TRBJ2-5 TRBV5-1 many TGCGCCAGCAGCTTGTCAGCGGGGGACCAAGAGACCCAGTACTTC CASSLSAGDQETQYF
- 15 TRBJ2-7 TRBV9 many TGTGCCAGCAGCGTAGACCTAGCGCCAGCAAGCGAGCAGTACTTC CASSVDLAPASEQYF